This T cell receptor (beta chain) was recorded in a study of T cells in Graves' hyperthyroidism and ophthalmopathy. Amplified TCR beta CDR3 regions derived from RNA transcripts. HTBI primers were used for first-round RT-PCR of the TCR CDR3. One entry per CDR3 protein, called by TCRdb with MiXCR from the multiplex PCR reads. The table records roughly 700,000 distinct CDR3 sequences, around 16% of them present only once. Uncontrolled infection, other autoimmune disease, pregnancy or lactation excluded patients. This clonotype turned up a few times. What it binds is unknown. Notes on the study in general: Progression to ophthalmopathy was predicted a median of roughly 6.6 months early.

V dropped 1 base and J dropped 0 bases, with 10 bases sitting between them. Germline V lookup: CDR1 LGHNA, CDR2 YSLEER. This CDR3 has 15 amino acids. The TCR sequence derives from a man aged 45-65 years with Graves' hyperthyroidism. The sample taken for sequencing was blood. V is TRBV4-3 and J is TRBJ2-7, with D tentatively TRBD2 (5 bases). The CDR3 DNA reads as TGCGCCAGCAGCCAAGCTGGGGAGAACTCCTACGAGCAGTACTTC. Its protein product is CASSQAGENSYEQYF.